The clone carrying this TCR beta chain is a singleton in its sample. This sample was taken from a study of blood T cell repertoires in COVID-19. Study background: Samples came from the United States, Italy and Spain, spanning acute and convalescent COVID-19.

Original methodology: Nucleated cell number was recorded as an estimate derived from reference gene primer amplification. TCRdb's copy holds only in-frame clones and misses some; the assay was immunoSEQ multiplex PCR. From that table come the V and J calls and clone size; the DNA was used to work out D and trimming. The sample contains 150,000 to 250,000 clones, 87% of which appear only once. Assignment of participants to cohorts was predicated upon participant-reported clinical history. The CDR3 is 17 amino acids. The germline V gene has CDR1 LNHNV and CDR2 YYDKDF (reference sequence). Trimming cost V 1 base and J 7 bases; bases outside gene matches: 10.

The receptor was isolated from a woman in her twenties or thirties who had recovered from COVID-19. What was sequenced was PBMCs or T cells enriched from blood (not recorded which). The J gene is TRBJ2-5, the V gene TRBV15; 12 nucleotides line up with TRBD1. The CDR3 sequence: CATSRALGTGGGGTQYF. CDR3 coding DNA: TGTGCCACCAGCAGAGCTCTTGGGACAGGGGGCGGAGGGACCCAGTACTTC.